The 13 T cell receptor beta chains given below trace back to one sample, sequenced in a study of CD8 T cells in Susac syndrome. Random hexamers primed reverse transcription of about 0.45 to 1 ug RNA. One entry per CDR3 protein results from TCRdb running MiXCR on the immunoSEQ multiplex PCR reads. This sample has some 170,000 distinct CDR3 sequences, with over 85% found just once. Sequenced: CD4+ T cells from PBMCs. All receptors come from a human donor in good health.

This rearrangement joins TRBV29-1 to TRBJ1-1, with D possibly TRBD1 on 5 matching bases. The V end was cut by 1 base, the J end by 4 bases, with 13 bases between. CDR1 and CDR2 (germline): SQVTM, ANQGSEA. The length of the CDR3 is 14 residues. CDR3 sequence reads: CSVEGWRGLTEAFF. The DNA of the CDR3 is TGCAGCGTTGAAGGGTGGCGGGGACTCACTGAAGCTTTCTTT.

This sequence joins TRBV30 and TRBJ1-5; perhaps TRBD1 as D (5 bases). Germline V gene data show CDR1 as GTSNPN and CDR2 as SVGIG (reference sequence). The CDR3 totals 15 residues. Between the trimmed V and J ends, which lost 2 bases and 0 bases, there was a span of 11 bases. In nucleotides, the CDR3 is TGTGCCTGGAGTAAGGGGAAGGATAGCAATCAGCCCCAGCATTTT. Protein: CAWSKGKDSNQPQHF.

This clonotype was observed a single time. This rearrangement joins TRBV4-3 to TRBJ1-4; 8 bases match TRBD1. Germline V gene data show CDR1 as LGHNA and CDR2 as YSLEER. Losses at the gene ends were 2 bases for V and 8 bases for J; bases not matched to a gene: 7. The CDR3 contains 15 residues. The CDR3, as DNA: TGCGCCAGCAGCCAACCGGGACAGGTTCGAGAAAAACTGTTTTTT. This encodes CASSQPGQVREKLFF.

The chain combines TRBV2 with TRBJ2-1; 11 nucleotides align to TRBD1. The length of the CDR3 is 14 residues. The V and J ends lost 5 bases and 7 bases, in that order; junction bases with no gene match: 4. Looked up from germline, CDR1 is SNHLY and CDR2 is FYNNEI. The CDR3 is CASSKDRGQNEQFF. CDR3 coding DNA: TGTGCCAGCAGTAAGGACAGGGGGCAAAATGAGCAGTTCTTC. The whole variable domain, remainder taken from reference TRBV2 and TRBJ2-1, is EPEVTQTPSHQVTQMGQEVILRCVPISNHLYFYWYRQILGQKVEFLVSFYNNEISEKSEIFDDQFSVERPDGSNFTLKIRSTKLEDSAMYFCASSKDRGQNEQFFGPGTRLTVL.

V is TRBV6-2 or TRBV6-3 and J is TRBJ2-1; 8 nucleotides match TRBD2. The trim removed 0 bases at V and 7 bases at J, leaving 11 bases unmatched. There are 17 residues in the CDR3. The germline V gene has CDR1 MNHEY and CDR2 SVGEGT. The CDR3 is CASSYSTGRAIGNEQFF. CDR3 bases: TGTGCCAGCAGTTACTCGACCGGGAGGGCCATTGGGAATGAGCAGTTCTTC.

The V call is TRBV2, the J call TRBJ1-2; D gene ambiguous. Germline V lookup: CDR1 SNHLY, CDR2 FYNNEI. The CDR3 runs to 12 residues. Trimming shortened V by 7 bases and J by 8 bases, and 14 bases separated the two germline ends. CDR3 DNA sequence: TGTGCCAGCACCGGGAACGGCGTAGGCTACACCTTC. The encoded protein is CASTGNGVGYTF.

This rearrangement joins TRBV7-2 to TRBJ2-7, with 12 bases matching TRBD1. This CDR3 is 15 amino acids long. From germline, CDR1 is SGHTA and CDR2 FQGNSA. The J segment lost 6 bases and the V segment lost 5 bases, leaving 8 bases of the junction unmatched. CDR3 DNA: TGTGCCAGCAGCCCAGACGGGACAGGGGGCTTCGAGCAGTACTTC. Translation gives CASSPDGTGGFEQYF.

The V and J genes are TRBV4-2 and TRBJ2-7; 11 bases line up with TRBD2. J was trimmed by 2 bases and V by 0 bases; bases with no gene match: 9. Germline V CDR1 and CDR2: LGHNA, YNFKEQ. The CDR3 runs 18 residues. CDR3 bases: TGTGCCAGCAGCCAAGATCCTATGGAACTAGCGGGAGCCTACGAGCAGTACTTC. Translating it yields CASSQDPMELAGAYEQYF.

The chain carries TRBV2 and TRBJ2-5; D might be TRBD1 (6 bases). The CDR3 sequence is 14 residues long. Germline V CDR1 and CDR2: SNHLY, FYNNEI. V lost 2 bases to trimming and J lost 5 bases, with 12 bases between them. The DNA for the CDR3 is TGTGCCAGCAGTGAACCGGCAGGGGTGGAGACCCAGTACTTC. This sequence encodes CASSEPAGVETQYF.

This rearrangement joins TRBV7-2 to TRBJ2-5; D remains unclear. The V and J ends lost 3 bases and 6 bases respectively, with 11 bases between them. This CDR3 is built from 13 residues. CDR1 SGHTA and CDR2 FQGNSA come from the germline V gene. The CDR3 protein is CASSFPRHKTQYF. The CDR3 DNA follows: TGTGCCAGCAGCTTCCCTAGACACAAGACCCAGTACTTC.

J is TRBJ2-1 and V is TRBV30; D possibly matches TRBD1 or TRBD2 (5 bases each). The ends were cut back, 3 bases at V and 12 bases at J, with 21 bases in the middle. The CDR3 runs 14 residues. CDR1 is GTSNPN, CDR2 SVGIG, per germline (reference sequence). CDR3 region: CAWSSGPRKDGQFF. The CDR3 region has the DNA TGTGCCTGGAGCTCGGGACCCCGGAAGGACGGGCAGTTCTTC. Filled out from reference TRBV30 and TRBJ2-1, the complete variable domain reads SQTIHQWPATLVQPVGSPLSLECTVEGTSNPNLYWYRQAAGRGLQLLFYSVGIGQISSEVPQNLSASRPQDRQFILSSKKLLLSDSGFYLCAWSSGPRKDGQFFGPGTRLTVL.

In DNA, the CDR3 is TGCAGTGCTGCCTCCACCTCTTCGGGTCTCGGGACCCAGTACTTC. Translating gives CSAASTSSGLGTQYF. The chain links TRBV20-1 to TRBJ2-5; D is undetermined. V shed 5 bases and J shed 7 bases, with 23 bases lying between them. Germline V CDR1 and CDR2: DFQATT, SNEGSKA (reference sequence). The CDR3 is made up of 15 amino acids.

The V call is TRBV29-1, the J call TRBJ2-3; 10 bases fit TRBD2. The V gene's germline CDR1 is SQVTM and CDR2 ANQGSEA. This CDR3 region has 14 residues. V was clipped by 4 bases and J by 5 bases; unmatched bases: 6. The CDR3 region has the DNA TGCAGCGTTGGGCTAGCGGGAGTTATAGATACGCAGTATTTT. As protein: CSVGLAGVIDTQYF.